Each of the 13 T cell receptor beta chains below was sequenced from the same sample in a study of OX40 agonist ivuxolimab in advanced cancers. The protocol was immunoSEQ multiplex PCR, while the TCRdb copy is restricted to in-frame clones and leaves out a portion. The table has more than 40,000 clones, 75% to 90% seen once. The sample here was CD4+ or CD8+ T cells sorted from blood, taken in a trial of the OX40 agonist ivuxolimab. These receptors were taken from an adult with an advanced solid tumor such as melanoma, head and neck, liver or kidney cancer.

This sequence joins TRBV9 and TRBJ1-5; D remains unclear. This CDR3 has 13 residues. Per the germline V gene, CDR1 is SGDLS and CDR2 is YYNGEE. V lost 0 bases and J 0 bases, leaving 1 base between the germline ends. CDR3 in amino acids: CASSVASNQPQHF. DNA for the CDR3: TGTGCCAGCAGCGTAGCTAGCAATCAGCCCCAGCATTTT.

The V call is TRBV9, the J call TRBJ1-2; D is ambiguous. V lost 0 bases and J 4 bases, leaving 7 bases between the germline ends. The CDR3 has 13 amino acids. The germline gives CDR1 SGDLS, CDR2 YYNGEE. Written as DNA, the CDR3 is TGTGCCAGCAGCGTAGGGAACCTCTATGGCTACACCTTC. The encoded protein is CASSVGNLYGYTF.

This chain's CDR3 is CASSSFKELGSYEQYF. In DNA, the CDR3 is TGTGCCAGCAGTTCTTTTAAGGAACTGGGGTCCTACGAGCAGTACTTC. The chain links TRBV28 to TRBJ2-7, with unresolved D. CDR3 length equals 16 residues. CDR1 is MDHEN, CDR2 SYDVKM, per germline. The V and J ends lost 4 bases and 1 base respectively, with 17 bases between them.

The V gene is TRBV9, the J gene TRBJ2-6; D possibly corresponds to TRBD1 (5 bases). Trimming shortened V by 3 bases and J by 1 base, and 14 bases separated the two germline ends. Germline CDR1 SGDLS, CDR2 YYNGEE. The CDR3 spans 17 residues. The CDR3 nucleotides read TGTGCCAGCAGCGAGCATCGACAGCTATCTGGGGCCAACGTCCTGACTTTC. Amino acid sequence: CASSEHRQLSGANVLTF.

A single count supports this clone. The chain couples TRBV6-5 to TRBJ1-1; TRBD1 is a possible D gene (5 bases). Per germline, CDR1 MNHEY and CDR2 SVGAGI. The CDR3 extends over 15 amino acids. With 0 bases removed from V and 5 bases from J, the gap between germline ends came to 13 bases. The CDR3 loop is CASSYSSAGTTEAFF. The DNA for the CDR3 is TGTGCCAGCAGTTACTCGAGCGCAGGGACGACTGAAGCTTTCTTT.

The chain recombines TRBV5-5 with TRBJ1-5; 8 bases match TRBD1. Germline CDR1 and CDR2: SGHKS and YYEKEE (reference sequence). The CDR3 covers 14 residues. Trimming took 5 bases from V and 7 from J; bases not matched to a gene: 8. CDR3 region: CASSRDRPGQPQHF. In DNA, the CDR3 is TGTGCCAGCAGTCGGGACAGGCCCGGACAGCCCCAGCATTTT. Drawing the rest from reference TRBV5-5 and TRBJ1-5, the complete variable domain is DAGVTQSPTHLIKTRGQQVTLRCSPISGHKSVSWYQQVLGQGPQFIFQYYEKEERGRGNFPDRFSARQFPNYSSELNVNALLLGDSALYLCASSRDRPGQPQHFGDGTRLSIL.

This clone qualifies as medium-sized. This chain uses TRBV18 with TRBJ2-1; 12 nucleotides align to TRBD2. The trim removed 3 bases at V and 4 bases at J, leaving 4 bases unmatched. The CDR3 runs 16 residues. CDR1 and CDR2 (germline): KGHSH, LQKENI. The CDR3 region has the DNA TGTGCCAGCTCACCCCTAGCGGGAGGGGGGTACAATGAGCAGTTCTTC. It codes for CASSPLAGGGYNEQFF. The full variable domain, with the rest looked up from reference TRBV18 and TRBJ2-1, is NAGVMQNPRHLVRRRGQEARLRCSPMKGHSHVYWYRQLPEEGLKFMVYLQKENIIDESGMPKERFSAEFPKEGPSILRIQQVVRGDSAAYFCASSPLAGGGYNEQFFGPGTRLTVL.

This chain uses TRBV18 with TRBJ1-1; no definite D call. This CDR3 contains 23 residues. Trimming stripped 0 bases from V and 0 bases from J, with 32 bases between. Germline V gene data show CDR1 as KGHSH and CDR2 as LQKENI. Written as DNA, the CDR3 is TGTGCCAGCTCACCACCGCCCCGCCTGCTTATCGACTCAAAACTGCGGATGAACACTGAAGCTTTCTTT. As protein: CASSPPPRLLIDSKLRMNTEAFF.

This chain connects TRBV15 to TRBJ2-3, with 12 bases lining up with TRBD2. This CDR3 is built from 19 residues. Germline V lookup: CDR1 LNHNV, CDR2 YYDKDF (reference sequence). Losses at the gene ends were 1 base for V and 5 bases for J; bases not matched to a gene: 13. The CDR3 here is CATSRVPTWSSGGGDTQYF. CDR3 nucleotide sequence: TGTGCCACCAGCAGAGTCCCGACTTGGTCTAGCGGGGGGGGAGATACGCAGTATTTT.

The CDR3 nucleotides read TGTGCCTGGAGTCCTCGGCTACATAGCTCCTACGAGCAGTACTTC. It yields the protein CAWSPRLHSSYEQYF. The chain links TRBV30 to TRBJ2-7; no reliable D call. The CDR3 spans 15 residues. V was clipped by 2 bases and J by 0 bases, with 14 bases between them. Germline V CDR1 and CDR2: GTSNPN, SVGIG (reference sequence).

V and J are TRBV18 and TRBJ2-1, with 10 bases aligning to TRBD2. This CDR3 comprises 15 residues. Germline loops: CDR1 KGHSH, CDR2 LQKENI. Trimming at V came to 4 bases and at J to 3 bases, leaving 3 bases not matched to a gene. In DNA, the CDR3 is TGTGCCAGCTCACGTGAGCGGGGGGGCTACAATGAGCAGTTCTTC. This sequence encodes CASSRERGGYNEQFF. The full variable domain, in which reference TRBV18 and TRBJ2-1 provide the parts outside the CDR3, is NAGVMQNPRHLVRRRGQEARLRCSPMKGHSHVYWYRQLPEEGLKFMVYLQKENIIDESGMPKERFSAEFPKEGPSILRIQQVVRGDSAAYFCASSRERGGYNEQFFGPGTRLTVL.

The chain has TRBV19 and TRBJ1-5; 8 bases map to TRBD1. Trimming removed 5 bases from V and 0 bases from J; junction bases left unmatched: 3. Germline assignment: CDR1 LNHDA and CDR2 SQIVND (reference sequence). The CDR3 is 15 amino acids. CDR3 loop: CASSSGTGSNQPQHF. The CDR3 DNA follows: TGTGCCAGTAGTTCCGGGACAGGTAGCAATCAGCCCCAGCATTTT.

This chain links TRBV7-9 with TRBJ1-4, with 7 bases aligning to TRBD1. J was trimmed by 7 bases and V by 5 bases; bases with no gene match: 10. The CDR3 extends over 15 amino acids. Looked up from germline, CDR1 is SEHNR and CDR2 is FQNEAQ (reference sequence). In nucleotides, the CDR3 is TGTGCCAGCAGCCCCCGACAGGGTCTGGGTGAAAAACTGTTTTTT. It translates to CASSPRQGLGEKLFF.